The 14 T cell receptor beta chains below were found in one sample sequenced in a study of cytomegalovirus exposure and HLA in healthy donors. Primers for the PCR totalled 60 Vbeta and 13 Jbeta. Assay used: immunoSEQ multiplex PCR; TCRdb lists only in-frame clones, some missing. The sample contains some 190,000 clones, 70% to 80% of which appear only once. The sample comprised PBMCs. These receptors originate from a young man in good health and CMV-seronegative.

This chain uses TRBV5-5 with TRBJ2-1, with a possible D match to TRBD1 (6 bases). The CDR3 consists of 15 residues. V was clipped by 0 bases and J by 4 bases, with 11 bases between them. Germline assignment: CDR1 SGHKS and CDR2 YYEKEE (reference sequence). In DNA form, the CDR3 reads TGTGCCAGCAGCTTGGTTGGCAGGGGTTACAATGAGCAGTTCTTC. This translates into CASSLVGRGYNEQFF.

This clone was picked up a small number of times. The chain links TRBV30 to TRBJ1-6; D might be TRBD1 (5 bases). The ends were cut back, 3 bases at V and 11 bases at J, with 14 bases in the middle. The CDR3 length is 13 residues. Germline V gene data show CDR1 as GTSNPN and CDR2 as SVGIG (reference sequence). The CDR3, as DNA: TGTGCCTGGAGGGGAAGGGGCACAACACCCCTCCACTTT. Translated, it gives CAWRGRGTTPLHF.

In regard to this clone: The junction departs from germline at one end; a sequencing error may be responsible. The chain has TRBV6-5 and TRBJ2-7; 7 bases fit TRBD1. Germline V gene data show CDR1 as MNHEY and CDR2 as SVGAGI. The CDR3 runs 15 residues. The DNA of the CDR3 is TGTGTCAGCAGAAACGACAGGGTGGGGTCCTACGAGCAGTACTTC. This translates into CVSRNDRVGSYEQYF.

The chain combines TRBV19 with TRBJ1-2, with D hard to call. The CDR3 has 13 amino acids. CDR1 and CDR2 from the germline V gene are LNHDA and SQIVND (reference sequence). Trimming cost V 0 bases and J 9 bases, with 11 bases left between them. Written as DNA, the CDR3 is TGTGCCAGTAGTATAGATCTGCGACAACGCTACACCTTC. Amino acids: CASSIDLRQRYTF.

The rearrangement uses TRBV7-8 and TRBJ2-3; 15 bases line up with TRBD2. CDR1 SGHVS and CDR2 FQNEAQ come from the germline V gene. This CDR3 spans 18 amino acids. V lost 5 bases and J lost 1; bases outside the gene matches: 7. CDR3 in amino acids: CASSRPGLAGGGTDTQYF. DNA for the CDR3: TGTGCCAGCAGCAGACCAGGACTAGCGGGAGGGGGCACAGATACGCAGTATTTT.

V and J are TRBV7-8 and TRBJ2-7; 11 nucleotides align to TRBD2. The CDR3 is made up of 18 amino acids. Trimming at V came to 1 base and at J to 2 bases, leaving 10 bases not matched to a gene. The germline V gene encodes CDR1 SGHVS and CDR2 FQNEAQ. The CDR3 protein is CASSLGLAGGPFPYEQYF. Written as DNA, the CDR3 is TGTGCCAGCAGCTTAGGGCTAGCGGGAGGCCCTTTTCCCTACGAGCAGTACTTC.

The chain employs TRBV5-6 and TRBJ2-7, with D perhaps matching TRBD1 (6 bases). The CDR3 has 14 amino acids. Germline CDR1 and CDR2: SGHDT and YYEEEE. The germline V and J ends were trimmed by 4 bases and 2 bases, with 13 bases remaining between them. The CDR3 bases are TGTGCCAGCAGCCGGATACAGGGAACCTACGAGCAGTACTTC. Its translation is CASSRIQGTYEQYF.

J is TRBJ1-5 and V is TRBV2; 7 nucleotides agree with TRBD1. The CDR3 consists of 14 residues. V lost 8 bases and J lost 2; bases outside the gene matches: 6. Germline CDR1 and CDR2: SNHLY and FYNNEI. DNA of the CDR3: TGTGCCAGCGTGGACAGGTCGGGCAATCAGCCCCAGCATTTT. Amino acid sequence: CASVDRSGNQPQHF.

This chain uses TRBV4-2 with TRBJ2-3, with a weak D call TRBD2 (5 bases). CDR1 and CDR2 from the germline V gene are LGHNA and YNFKEQ. The CDR3 spans 16 residues. The V end was cut by 5 bases, the J end by 2 bases, with 17 bases between. This chain's CDR3 is CASSVSGGYSTDTQYF. DNA of the CDR3: TGTGCCAGCAGCGTAAGCGGCGGATACTCCACAGATACGCAGTATTTT.

The chain is built from TRBV27 and TRBJ1-5; TRBD1 matches at 7 bases. Losses at the gene ends were 6 bases for V and 0 bases for J; bases not matched to a gene: 5. Per the germline V gene, CDR1 is MNHEY and CDR2 is SMNVEV (reference sequence). The CDR3 runs 15 residues. The CDR3 is CASSRTGDSNQPQHF. CDR3 nucleotide sequence: TGTGCCAGCAGCAGGACAGGAGATAGCAATCAGCCCCAGCATTTT.

The CDR3 sequence is CASSLSTAGYGYTF. CDR3 in DNA: TGTGCCAGCAGTTTGTCTACGGCAGGGTATGGCTACACCTTC. The rearrangement uses TRBV27 and TRBJ1-2; tentative D call: TRBD1 (5 bases). Germline V gives CDR1 MNHEY, CDR2 SMNVEV (reference sequence). Trimming pared 3 bases from V and 5 bases from J, leaving 13 bases between. CDR3 length: 14 residues.

This chain joins TRBV7-9 and TRBJ2-2, with TRBD1 matching 8 bases. J was trimmed by 7 bases and V by 9 bases; bases with no gene match: 10. There are 14 residues in the CDR3. Germline CDR1 and CDR2: SEHNR and FQNEAQ (reference sequence). CDR3 nucleotide sequence: TGTGCCAGAGACAAACCGACAGGGGACGGGGAGCTGTTTTTT. It codes for CARDKPTGDGELFF.

The chain recombines TRBV10-2 with TRBJ1-2, with 7 positions matching TRBD1. CDR1 is WSHSY, CDR2 SAAADI, per germline. V was clipped by 6 bases and J by 14 bases; unmatched bases: 12. The CDR3 is made up of 12 amino acids. CDR3 loop: CASSVRDSNKTF. CDR3 nucleotides: TGCGCCAGCAGCGTTAGGGACAGCAATAAAACCTTC.

The chain uses TRBV30 and TRBJ1-1, with a tentative D call TRBD1 (5 bases). From germline, CDR1 is GTSNPN and CDR2 SVGIG (reference sequence). There are 13 residues in the CDR3. Trimming pared 5 bases from V and 8 bases from J, leaving 18 bases between. This CDR3 reads CAWETAGKLEAFF. The CDR3 DNA reads as TGTGCCTGGGAGACAGCGGGGAAACTGGAAGCTTTCTTT.